The clone carrying this T cell receptor (beta chain) came up once. Profiled with immunoSEQ multiplex PCR; TCRdb holds only in-frame clones, not every one. This table holds about 980,000 clones, more than 75% found once. V lost 4 bases, J lost 3 bases, and 10 bases lay in between. CDR3 length: 13 residues. Looked up from germline, CDR1 is SGHVS and CDR2 is FNYEAQ. These data belong to a study of shared clonotypes between healthy human individuals. This TCR was recovered from a man aged 18 to 30 in good health. V and J are TRBV7-6 and TRBJ2-7, with D unclear. The material sequenced was memory CD4+ T cells sorted from blood. Stated subset: CD45RA-negative fraction. The CDR3 region is CASSSGPGYEQYF. The CDR3 DNA reads as TGTGCCAGCAGCTCCGGACCGGGCTACGAGCAGTACTTC.